These 26 T cell receptor beta chains share one sample of origin, sequenced in a study of cytotoxic CD8 clonotypes in ibrutinib-treated CLL. Sequencing used immunoSEQ multiplex PCR; TCRdb keeps in-frame clones, though not all of them. This sample yields about 29,000 clones, of which approximately 60% are seen a single time; around 15% belongs to the top ten. The sample was PBMCs, taken before ibrutinib treatment. Receptors were obtained from a human donor with chronic lymphocytic leukemia.

The chain combines TRBV5-1 with TRBJ2-5, with 9 bases lining up with TRBD1. CDR1 and CDR2 from the germline V gene are SGHRS and YFSETQ. V shed 4 bases and J 2 bases; nucleotides not matched to a gene: 6. The CDR3 has 15 residues. This chain's CDR3 is CASSQGQGYQETQYF. The CDR3 coding sequence is TGCGCCAGCAGCCAGGGACAGGGATATCAAGAGACCCAGTACTTC.

This rearrangement joins TRBV30 to TRBJ2-1; 8 positions match TRBD1. This CDR3 has 12 amino acids. Germline assignment: CDR1 GTSNPN and CDR2 SVGIG (reference sequence). The trim removed 7 bases at V and 3 bases at J, leaving 2 bases unmatched. The CDR3 DNA follows: TGTGCCTCCGGGACAGGCTACAATGAGCAGTTCTTC. This codes for CASGTGYNEQFF. The full variable domain, its missing parts supplied by reference TRBV30 and TRBJ2-1, is SQTIHQWPATLVQPVGSPLSLECTVEGTSNPNLYWYRQAAGRGLQLLFYSVGIGQISSEVPQNLSASRPQDRQFILSSKKLLLSDSGFYLCASGTGYNEQFFGPGTRLTVL.

The chain employs TRBV11-3 and TRBJ2-7; TRBD2 matches 7 bases. This CDR3 has 15 residues. V lost 3 bases to trimming and J lost 2 bases; unmatched junction nucleotides: 7. Germline assignment: CDR1 SGHNT and CDR2 YENEEA. The CDR3: CASSLSSRGAYEQYF. For the CDR3, the DNA is TGTGCCAGCAGCTTGTCTTCTCGGGGGGCCTACGAGCAGTACTTC. Full variable domain (missing parts from reference TRBV11-3 and TRBJ2-7): EAGVVQSPRYKIIEKKQPVAFWCNPISGHNTLYWYLQNLGQGPELLIRYENEEAVDDSQLPKDRFSAERLKGVDSTLKIQPAELGDSAVYLCASSLSSRGAYEQYFGPGTRLTVT.

This clone was counted a few times. This rearrangement joins TRBV9 to TRBJ2-7; tentative D call: TRBD1 (6 bases). V lost 4 bases, J lost 7 bases, and 9 bases lay in between. From germline, CDR1 is SGDLS and CDR2 YYNGEE. The CDR3 is 11 residues long. CDR3 amino acids: CASSPGEEQYF. The CDR3 bases are TGTGCCAGCAGCCCAGGGGAGGAGCAGTACTTC.

The rearrangement links TRBV5-1 to TRBJ1-1, with D perhaps matching TRBD1 (5 bases). The CDR3 totals 18 residues. Deletions cut 0 bases from V and 0 bases from J, with 18 bases between. Germline lookup yields CDR1 SGHRS and CDR2 YFSETQ. DNA of the CDR3: TGCGCCAGCAGCTTGGTATTAAGGGGACGGAGAATGAACACTGAAGCTTTCTTT. This codes for CASSLVLRGRRMNTEAFF. Full variable domain (outside the CDR3, taken from reference TRBV5-1 and TRBJ1-1): KAGVTQTPRYLIKTRGQQVTLSCSPISGHRSVSWYQQTPGQGLQFLFEYFSETQRNKGNFPGRFSGRQFSNSRSEMNVSTLELGDSALYLCASSLVLRGRRMNTEAFFGQGTRLTVV.

This clone occurred a few times. This chain joins TRBV19 and TRBJ2-1; weak D call: TRBD2 (5 bases). CDR3 size: 13 residues. Trimming removed 6 bases from V and 4 bases from J, with 10 bases in between. Per the germline V gene, CDR1 is LNHDA and CDR2 is SQIVND (reference sequence). The CDR3 region is CASSLTKYNEQFF. The CDR3 coding sequence is TGTGCCAGTAGCCTGACTAAATACAATGAGCAGTTCTTC.

The chain is built from TRBV4-1 and TRBJ2-4; D not resolved. The CDR3 consists of 15 residues. Germline CDR1 reads MGHRA; CDR2 reads YSYEKL. With 1 base removed from V and 8 bases from J, the gap between germline ends came to 15 bases. CDR3 loop: CASSQARVFGDIQYF. CDR3 sequence (DNA): TGCGCCAGCAGCCAAGCCCGGGTCTTTGGGGACATTCAGTACTTC.

V and J are TRBV28 and TRBJ2-3, with 7 bases matching TRBD1. The germline gives CDR1 MDHEN, CDR2 SYDVKM. With V trimmed by 6 bases and J by 10 bases, 13 bases remained unmatched. The CDR3 extends over 14 amino acids. The CDR3 reads CASSSGQPLGSQYF. The CDR3 DNA follows: TGTGCCAGCAGCTCGGGACAGCCATTAGGGTCGCAGTATTTT.

This clone counts as medium-sized. The V gene is TRBV16, the J gene TRBJ2-5, with TRBD2 matching over 12 bases. Germline lookup yields CDR1 KGHSY and CDR2 FQNENV. The CDR3 is 17 residues long. The V and J ends lost 1 base and 4 bases, in that order; junction bases with no gene match: 7. The CDR3 is CASSQLLAGGVGETQYF. The CDR3 DNA is TGTGCCAGCAGCCAATTACTAGCGGGAGGAGTAGGAGAGACCCAGTACTTC.

This clone has just a few counts. V is TRBV5-1 and J is TRBJ2-3, with TRBD2 matching 8 bases. The J segment lost 5 bases and the V segment lost 0 bases, leaving 8 bases of the junction unmatched. Germline V gene data show CDR1 as SGHRS and CDR2 as YFSETQ. The CDR3 loop spans 16 amino acids. The CDR3: CASSLEAGAPGDTQYF. Written as DNA, the CDR3 is TGCGCCAGCAGCTTGGAAGCGGGGGCCCCCGGAGATACGCAGTATTTT.

The V call is TRBV27, the J call TRBJ2-6, with D perhaps matching TRBD1 (5 bases). Trimming stripped 2 bases from V and 4 bases from J, with 6 bases between. The CDR3 runs 14 residues. Germline loops: CDR1 MNHEY, CDR2 SMNVEV (reference sequence). CDR3 loop: CASSLQGGANVLTF. CDR3 nucleotide sequence: TGTGCCAGCAGTTTACAGGGCGGGGCCAACGTCCTGACTTTC. Drawing the rest from reference TRBV27 and TRBJ2-6, the complete variable domain is EAQVTQNPRYLITVTGKKLTVTCSQNMNHEYMSWYRQDPGLGLRQIYYSMNVEVTDKGDVPEGYKVSRKEKRNFPLILESPSPNQTSLYFCASSLQGGANVLTFGAGSRLTVL.

The chain employs TRBV27 and TRBJ1-4; TRBD1 is a possible D gene (5 bases). The V gene's germline CDR1 is MNHEY and CDR2 SMNVEV (reference sequence). V lost 6 bases and J lost 7, with 18 bases in between. This CDR3 spans 15 amino acids. CDR3 in amino acids: CASRTRGGSGEKLFF. The DNA of the CDR3 is TGTGCCAGCAGAACCCGTGGGGGGAGTGGTGAAAAACTGTTTTTT.

This clone was seen more than once but under ten times. For the CDR3, the DNA is TGTGCCAGCAGCTTGACTAGCAGCTACGAGCAGTACTTC. Its protein is CASSLTSSYEQYF. V usage is TRBV5-4 and J usage is TRBJ2-7, with a tentative D call TRBD2 (6 bases). Germline CDR1 is SGHNT and CDR2 is YYREEE (reference sequence). The length of the CDR3 is 13 residues. Trimming took off 1 base at V and 3 bases at J, with 8 bases between the two ends.

The chain employs TRBV18 and TRBJ1-3, with unresolved D. This CDR3 has 14 amino acids. Trimming left V 3 bases short and J 7 bases short, with 13 bases between. The germline CDR1 and CDR2 sequences are KGHSH and LQKENI. In DNA form, the CDR3 reads TGTGCCAGCTCACCGGTAGCAACGGGTAACACCATATATTTT. This codes for CASSPVATGNTIYF.

J is TRBJ2-7 and V is TRBV19; D not certain. There are 13 residues in the CDR3. Trimming took off 3 bases at V and 2 bases at J, with 8 bases between the two ends. Germline V gene data show CDR1 as LNHDA and CDR2 as SQIVND (reference sequence). The CDR3 protein is CASSMSVTYEQYF. The CDR3 region has the DNA TGTGCCAGTAGTATGAGCGTCACCTACGAGCAGTACTTC.

Regarding this clone: The sample holds other DNA sequences that translate to the same CDR3. The gene calls are TRBV6-4 and TRBJ1-1; perhaps TRBD1 as D (5 bases). From germline, CDR1 is MRHNA and CDR2 SNTAGT. The CDR3 runs to 13 residues. V shed 2 bases and J shed 1 base, with 5 bases lying between them. The CDR3 DNA follows: TGTGCCAGCAGTGACCAGGGGAACACTGAAGCTTTCTTT. This encodes CASSDQGNTEAFF.

V gene TRBV18 combines with J gene TRBJ1-6; tentative D call: TRBD1 (5 bases). CDR3 size: 16 residues. Germline lookup yields CDR1 KGHSH and CDR2 LQKENI. Trimming shortened V by 2 bases and J by 5 bases, and 13 bases separated the two germline ends. In DNA, the CDR3 is TGTGCCAGCTCACCAGACTGGGTGACAGATAATTCACCCCTCCACTTT. Translating gives CASSPDWVTDNSPLHF.

This clone was seen only a few times. V gene TRBV6-5 combines with J gene TRBJ2-7, with D unresolved. The ends were cut back, 0 bases at V and 8 bases at J, with 17 bases in the middle. Germline V lookup: CDR1 MNHEY, CDR2 SVGAGI. This CDR3 is 15 amino acids long. CDR3 DNA: TGTGCCAGCAGTTACTCCAATCGAGGTGGAGACCAGCAGTACTTC. Protein: CASSYSNRGGDQQYF.

V is TRBV12-2 and J is TRBJ2-3; the table names TRBD1, a call not compared with the DNA. TRBV12-2 is shown as a pseudogene. CDR3 size: 15 residues. CDR3 in amino acids: CASSLRTGSTDTQYF. CDR3 sequence (DNA): TGTGCCAGCAGCCTCCGGACAGGAAGCACAGATACGCAGTATTTT.

This chain links TRBV6-4 with TRBJ2-2, with 9 bases identical to TRBD1. The CDR3 covers 15 residues. The V and J ends lost 6 bases and 3 bases, in that order; junction bases with no gene match: 5. CDR1 and CDR2 from the germline V gene are MRHNA and SNTAGT. CDR3 region: CASSLQGADTGELFF. CDR3 in DNA: TGTGCCAGCAGCTTACAGGGGGCTGACACCGGGGAGCTGTTTTTT.

The V call is TRBV5-1, the J call TRBJ2-7; 12 bases are a match to TRBD1. Per the germline V gene, CDR1 is SGHRS and CDR2 is YFSETQ. The V and J ends lost 3 bases and 5 bases, in that order; junction bases with no gene match: 12. The CDR3 loop spans 17 amino acids. Here the CDR3 DNA reads TGCGCCAGCAGCTCCGGCGAACTTGGGGACAGGGGGCACGAGCAGTACTTC. This sequence encodes CASSSGELGDRGHEQYF.

This clone was counted only a few times. The chain uses TRBV18 and TRBJ2-5; D tentatively fits TRBD1 or TRBD2 (5 bases each). Germline V gene sequence: CDR1 KGHSH, CDR2 LQKENI. V lost 3 bases to trimming and J lost 5 bases, with 10 bases between them. This CDR3 comprises 13 residues. CDR3 nucleotides: TGTGCCAGCTCACCTTACGGGGCGGAGACCCAGTACTTC. Its protein product is CASSPYGAETQYF.

The gene calls are TRBV19 and TRBJ2-1; 12 bases align to TRBD2. V trimming: 2 bases; J trimming: 8 bases; junction bases outside the gene matches: 16. Germline-derived CDR1 and CDR2 are LNHDA and SQIVND (reference sequence). CDR3 length equals 19 residues. CDR3 in amino acids: CASSIPPGLAGSTVDEQFF. As DNA, the CDR3 is TGTGCCAGTAGTATACCTCCGGGACTAGCGGGCTCCACGGTGGATGAGCAGTTCTTC.

This chain links TRBV25-1 with TRBJ2-1, with no clear D. The germline V gene encodes CDR1 MGHDK and CDR2 SYGVNS. V was pared by 4 bases and J by 6 bases, with 10 bases between. The CDR3 length is 13 residues. CDR3 coding DNA: TGTGCCAGCAGTGCCGTTAGCAGCAATGAGCAGTTCTTC. Its translation: CASSAVSSNEQFF.

This chain joins TRBV28 and TRBJ2-1, with D hard to call. CDR3 length: 14 residues. CDR1 is MDHEN, CDR2 SYDVKM, per germline. V lost 8 bases to trimming and J lost 1 base, with 12 bases between them. The CDR3 loop is CASFPTVSYNEQFF. DNA of the CDR3: TGTGCCAGCTTTCCAACGGTATCCTACAATGAGCAGTTCTTC. The full variable domain, with the rest looked up from reference TRBV28 and TRBJ2-1, is DVKVTQSSRYLVKRTGEKVFLECVQDMDHENMFWYRQDPGLGLRLIYFSYDVKMKEKGDIPEGYSVSREKKERFSLILESASTNQTSMYLCASFPTVSYNEQFFGPGTRLTVL.

This clone was seen a few times. DNA for the CDR3: TGTGCCAGCAGTTACTTCCCCGGGGCTCAAGATACGCAGTATTTT. Protein product: CASSYFPGAQDTQYF. The genes are TRBV6-5 and TRBJ2-3, with D perhaps matching TRBD1 or TRBD2 (5 bases each). Germline V gene data show CDR1 as MNHEY and CDR2 as SVGAGI. This CDR3 region has 15 residues. The V and J ends lost 1 base and 5 bases respectively, with 13 bases between them.